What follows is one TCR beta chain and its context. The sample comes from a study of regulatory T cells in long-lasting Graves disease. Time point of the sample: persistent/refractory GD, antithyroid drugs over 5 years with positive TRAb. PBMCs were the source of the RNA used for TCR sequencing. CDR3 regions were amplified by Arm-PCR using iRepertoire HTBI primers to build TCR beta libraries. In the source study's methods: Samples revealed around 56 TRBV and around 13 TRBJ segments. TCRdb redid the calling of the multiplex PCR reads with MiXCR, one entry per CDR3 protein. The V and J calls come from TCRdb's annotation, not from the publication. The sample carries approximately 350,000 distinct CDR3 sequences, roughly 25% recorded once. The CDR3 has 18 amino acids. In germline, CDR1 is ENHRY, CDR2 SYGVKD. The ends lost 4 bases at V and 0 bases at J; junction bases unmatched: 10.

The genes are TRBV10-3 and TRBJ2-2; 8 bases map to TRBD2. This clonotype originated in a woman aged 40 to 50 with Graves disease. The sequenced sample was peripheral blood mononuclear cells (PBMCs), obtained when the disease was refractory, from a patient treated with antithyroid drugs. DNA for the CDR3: TGTGCCATCAGTGGGGGGATTACTAGCGGTCCGAACACCGGGGAGCTGTTTTTT. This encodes CAISGGITSGPNTGELFF.